Listed here is a single TCR beta chain. The source of the sample is a study of blood T cell repertoires in COVID-19. The germline V gene encodes CDR1 SGHAT and CDR2 FQNNGV. After removal of 3 bases from V and 1 base from J, the junction contained 5 bases not matched to a gene. There are 18 residues in the CDR3. The authors' processing: Cell counts per sample came from amplifying reference gene primers. Sequenced by immunoSEQ multiplex PCR; TCRdb stores in-frame clones only, minus some. V and J calls and clone size are as listed in that table; D and trimming were resolved from the DNA. The repertoire holds nearly 80,000 clones, less than 90% seen once, with around 3.3% in the top ten.

The TCR was taken from a man in his forties or fifties with acute or convalescent COVID-19. The chain employs TRBV11-2 and TRBJ2-3; 15 bases match TRBD2. The specimen sequenced was peripheral blood. CDR3 protein: CASSLGLAGGGGTDTQYF. The CDR3 DNA reads TGTGCCAGCAGCTTGGGACTAGCGGGGGGCGGGGGCACAGATACGCAGTATTTT.